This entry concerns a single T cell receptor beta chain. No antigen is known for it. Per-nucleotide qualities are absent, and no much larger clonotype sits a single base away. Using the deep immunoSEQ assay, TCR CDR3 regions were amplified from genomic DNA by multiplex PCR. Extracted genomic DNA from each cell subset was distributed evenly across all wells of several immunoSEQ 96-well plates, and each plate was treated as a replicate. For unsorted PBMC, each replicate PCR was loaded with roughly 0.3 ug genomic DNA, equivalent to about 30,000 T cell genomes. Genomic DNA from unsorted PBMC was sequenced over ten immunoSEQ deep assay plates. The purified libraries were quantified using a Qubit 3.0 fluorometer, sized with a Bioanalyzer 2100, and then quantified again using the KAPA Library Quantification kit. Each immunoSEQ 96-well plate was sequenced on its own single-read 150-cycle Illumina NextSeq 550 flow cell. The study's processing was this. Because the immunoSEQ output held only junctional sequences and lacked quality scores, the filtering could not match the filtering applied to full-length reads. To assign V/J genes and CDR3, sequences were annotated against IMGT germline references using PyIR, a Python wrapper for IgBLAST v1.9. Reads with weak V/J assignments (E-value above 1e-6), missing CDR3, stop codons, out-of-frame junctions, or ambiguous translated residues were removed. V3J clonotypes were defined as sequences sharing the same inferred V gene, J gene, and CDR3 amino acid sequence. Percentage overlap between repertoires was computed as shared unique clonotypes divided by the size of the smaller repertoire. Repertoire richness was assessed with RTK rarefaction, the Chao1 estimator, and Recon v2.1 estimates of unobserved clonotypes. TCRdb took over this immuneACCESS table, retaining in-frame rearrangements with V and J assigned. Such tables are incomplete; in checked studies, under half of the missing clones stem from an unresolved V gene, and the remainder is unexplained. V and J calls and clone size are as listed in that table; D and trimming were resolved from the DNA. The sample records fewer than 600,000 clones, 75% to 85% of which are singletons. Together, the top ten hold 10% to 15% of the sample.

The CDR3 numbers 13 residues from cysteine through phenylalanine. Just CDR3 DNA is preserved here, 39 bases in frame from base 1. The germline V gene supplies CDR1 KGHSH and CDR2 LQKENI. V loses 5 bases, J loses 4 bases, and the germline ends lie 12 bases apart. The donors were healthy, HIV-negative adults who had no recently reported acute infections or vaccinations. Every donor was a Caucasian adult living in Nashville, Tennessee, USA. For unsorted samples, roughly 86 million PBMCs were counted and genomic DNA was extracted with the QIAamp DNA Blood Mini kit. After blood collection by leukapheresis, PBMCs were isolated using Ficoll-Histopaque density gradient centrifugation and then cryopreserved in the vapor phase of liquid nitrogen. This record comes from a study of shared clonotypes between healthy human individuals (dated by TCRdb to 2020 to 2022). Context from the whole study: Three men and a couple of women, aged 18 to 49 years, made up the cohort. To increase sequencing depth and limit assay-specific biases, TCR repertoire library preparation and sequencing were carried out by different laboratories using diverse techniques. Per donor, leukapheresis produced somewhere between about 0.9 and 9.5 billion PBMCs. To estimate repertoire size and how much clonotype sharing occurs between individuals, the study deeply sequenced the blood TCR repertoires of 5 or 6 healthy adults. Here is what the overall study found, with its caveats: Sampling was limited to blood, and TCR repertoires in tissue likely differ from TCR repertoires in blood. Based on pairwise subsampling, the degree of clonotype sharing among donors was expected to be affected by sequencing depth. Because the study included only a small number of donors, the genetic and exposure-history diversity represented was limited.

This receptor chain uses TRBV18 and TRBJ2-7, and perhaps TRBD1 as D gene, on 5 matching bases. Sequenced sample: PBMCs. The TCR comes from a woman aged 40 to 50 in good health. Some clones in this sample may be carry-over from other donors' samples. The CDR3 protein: CASSSDIYYEQYF. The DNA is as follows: TGTGCCAGCTCATCGGACATTTATTACGAGCAGTACTTC.